Each of the 3 T cell receptor beta chains below was sequenced from the same sample in a study of cytomegalovirus exposure and HLA in healthy donors. Researchers ran the PCR with 60 Vbeta and 13 Jbeta primers. Assay used: immunoSEQ multiplex PCR; TCRdb lists only in-frame clones, some missing. This table has approximately 170,000 clones, about four fifths appearing once. The source material was PBMCs. The receptor set was obtained from a woman aged 50 to 60 in good health and CMV-seronegative.

This clone has only a few counts. J is TRBJ1-6 and V is TRBV7-9; maybe TRBD1 (6 bases). The V gene's germline CDR1 is SEHNR and CDR2 FQNEAQ (reference sequence). Deletions cut 6 bases from V and 9 bases from J, with 15 bases between. The CDR3 is 14 residues long. The CDR3 loop reads CASRGASPSSPLHF. Here the CDR3 DNA reads TGTGCCAGCAGGGGGGCGAGCCCCAGTTCACCCCTCCACTTT.

J is TRBJ1-4 and V is TRBV4-2, with D possibly matching TRBD1 (6 bases). The V and J ends lost 5 bases and 3 bases respectively, with 10 bases between them. The CDR3 consists of 14 residues. Germline loops: CDR1 LGHNA, CDR2 YNFKEQ. The CDR3, as DNA: TGTGCCAGCAGCGCGGACAGAGCTAATGAAAAACTGTTTTTT. This encodes CASSADRANEKLFF.

The gene calls are TRBV9 and TRBJ1-4; 10 bases fit TRBD1. This CDR3 comprises 18 residues. Germline lookup yields CDR1 SGDLS and CDR2 YYNGEE. Trimming took 5 bases from V and 3 from J; bases not matched to a gene: 13. CDR3 amino acids: CASSVETTGGASNEKLFF. CDR3 nucleotide sequence: TGTGCCAGCAGTGTGGAGACGACAGGGGGCGCATCTAATGAAAAACTGTTTTTT.